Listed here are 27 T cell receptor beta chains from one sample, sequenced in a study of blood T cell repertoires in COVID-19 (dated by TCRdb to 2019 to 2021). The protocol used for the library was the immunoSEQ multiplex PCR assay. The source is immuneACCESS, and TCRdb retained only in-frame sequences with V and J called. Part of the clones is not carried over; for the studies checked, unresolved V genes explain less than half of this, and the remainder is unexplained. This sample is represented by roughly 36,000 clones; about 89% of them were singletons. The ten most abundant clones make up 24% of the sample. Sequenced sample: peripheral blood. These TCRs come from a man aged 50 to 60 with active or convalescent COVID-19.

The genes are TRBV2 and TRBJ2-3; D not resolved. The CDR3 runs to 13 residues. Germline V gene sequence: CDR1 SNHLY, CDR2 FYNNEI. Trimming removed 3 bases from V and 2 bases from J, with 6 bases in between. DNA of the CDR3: TGTGCCAGCAGTGATTGGGCCACAGATACGCAGTATTTT. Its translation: CASSDWATDTQYF.

CDR3 sequence reads: CASSDRTGQNEKLFF. DNA for the CDR3: TGCGCCAGCAGTGACCGGACAGGCCAGAATGAAAAACTGTTTTTT. This rearrangement joins TRBV10-2 to TRBJ1-4, with TRBD1 matching 7 bases. The CDR3 length is 15 residues. The germline gives CDR1 WSHSY, CDR2 SAAADI. V dropped 3 bases and J dropped 5; count of bases not matched to a gene: 6.

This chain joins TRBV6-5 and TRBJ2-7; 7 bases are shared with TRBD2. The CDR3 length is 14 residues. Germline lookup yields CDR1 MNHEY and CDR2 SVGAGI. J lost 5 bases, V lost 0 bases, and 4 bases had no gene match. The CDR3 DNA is TGTGCCAGCAGTTACTCGGCGGGAGTACACGAGCAGTACTTC. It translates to CASSYSAGVHEQYF.

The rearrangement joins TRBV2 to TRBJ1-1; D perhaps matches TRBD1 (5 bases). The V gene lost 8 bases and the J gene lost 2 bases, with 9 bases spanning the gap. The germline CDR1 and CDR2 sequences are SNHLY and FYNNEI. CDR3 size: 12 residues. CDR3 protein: CASHDSNTEAFF. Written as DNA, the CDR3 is TGTGCCAGCCACGACAGTAACACTGAAGCTTTCTTT. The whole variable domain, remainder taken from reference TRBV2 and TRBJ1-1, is EPEVTQTPSHQVTQMGQEVILRCVPISNHLYFYWYRQILGQKVEFLVSFYNNEISEKSEIFDDQFSVERPDGSNFTLKIRSTKLEDSAMYFCASHDSNTEAFFGQGTRLTVV.

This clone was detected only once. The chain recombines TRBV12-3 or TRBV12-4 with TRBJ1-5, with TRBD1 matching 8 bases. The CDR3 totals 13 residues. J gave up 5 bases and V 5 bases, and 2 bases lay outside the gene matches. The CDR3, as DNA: TGTGCCAGCAGTGCGGACAGGGATCAGCCCCAGCATTTT. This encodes CASSADRDQPQHF.

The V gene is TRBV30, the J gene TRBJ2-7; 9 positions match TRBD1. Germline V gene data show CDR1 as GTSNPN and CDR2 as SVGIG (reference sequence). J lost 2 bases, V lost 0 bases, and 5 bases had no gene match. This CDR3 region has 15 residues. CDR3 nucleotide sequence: TGTGCCTGGAGTGTCTCGACAGGGGGAGCCTACGAGCAGTACTTC. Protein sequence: CAWSVSTGGAYEQYF.

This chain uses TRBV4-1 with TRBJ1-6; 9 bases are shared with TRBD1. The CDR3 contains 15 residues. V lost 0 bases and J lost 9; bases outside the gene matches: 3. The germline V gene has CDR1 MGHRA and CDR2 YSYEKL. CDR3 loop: CASSQEGTGISPLHF. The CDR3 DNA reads TGCGCCAGCAGCCAAGAAGGGACAGGGATTTCACCCCTCCACTTT.

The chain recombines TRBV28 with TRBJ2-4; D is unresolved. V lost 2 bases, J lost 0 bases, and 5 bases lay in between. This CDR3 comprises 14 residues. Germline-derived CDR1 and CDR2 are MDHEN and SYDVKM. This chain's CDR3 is CASSLGQAKNIQYF. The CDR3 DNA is TGTGCCAGCAGTTTAGGGCAAGCCAAAAACATTCAGTACTTC.

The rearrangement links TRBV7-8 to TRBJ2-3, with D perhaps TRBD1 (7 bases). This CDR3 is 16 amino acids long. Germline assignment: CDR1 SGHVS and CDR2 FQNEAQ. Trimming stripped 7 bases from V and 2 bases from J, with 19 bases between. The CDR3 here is CASTRAQGGITDTQYF. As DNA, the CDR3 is TGTGCCAGCACTCGCGCTCAGGGGGGTATCACAGATACGCAGTATTTT.

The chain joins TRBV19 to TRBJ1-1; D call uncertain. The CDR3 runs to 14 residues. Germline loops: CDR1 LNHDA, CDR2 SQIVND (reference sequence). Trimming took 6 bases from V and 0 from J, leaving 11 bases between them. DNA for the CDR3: TGTGCCAGTAGGGTAGCTACGGTGAACACTGAAGCTTTCTTT. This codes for CASRVATVNTEAFF.

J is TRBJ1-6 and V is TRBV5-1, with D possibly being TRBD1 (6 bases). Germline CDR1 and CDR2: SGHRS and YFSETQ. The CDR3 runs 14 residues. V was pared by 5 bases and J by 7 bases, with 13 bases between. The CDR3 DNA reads TGCGCCAGCAGTGGGCAGGGGTGGAATTCACCCCTCCACTTT. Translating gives CASSGQGWNSPLHF.

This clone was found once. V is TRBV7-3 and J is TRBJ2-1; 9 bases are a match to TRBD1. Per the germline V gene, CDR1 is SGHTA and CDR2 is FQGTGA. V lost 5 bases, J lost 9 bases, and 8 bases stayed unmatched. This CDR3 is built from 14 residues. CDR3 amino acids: CASSASTGGGEQFF. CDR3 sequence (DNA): TGTGCCAGCAGCGCCTCCACAGGGGGCGGTGAGCAGTTCTTC.

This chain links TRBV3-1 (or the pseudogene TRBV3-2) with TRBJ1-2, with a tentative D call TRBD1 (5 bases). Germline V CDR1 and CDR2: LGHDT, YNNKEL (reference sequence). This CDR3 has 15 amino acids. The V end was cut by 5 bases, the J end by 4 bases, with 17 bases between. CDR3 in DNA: TGTGCCAGCAGCTTAAAAGGGGCCGGTCCCTATGGCTACACCTTC. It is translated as CASSLKGAGPYGYTF.

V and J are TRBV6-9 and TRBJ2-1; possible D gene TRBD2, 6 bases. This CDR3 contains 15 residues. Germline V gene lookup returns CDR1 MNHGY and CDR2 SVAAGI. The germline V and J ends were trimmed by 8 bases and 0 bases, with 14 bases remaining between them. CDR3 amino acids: CASPHGGISYNEQFF. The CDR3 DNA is TGTGCCAGCCCCCATGGGGGGATCTCCTACAATGAGCAGTTCTTC.

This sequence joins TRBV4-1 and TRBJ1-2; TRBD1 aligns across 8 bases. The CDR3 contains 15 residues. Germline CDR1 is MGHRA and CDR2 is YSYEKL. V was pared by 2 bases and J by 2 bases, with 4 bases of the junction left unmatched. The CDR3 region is CASSQPDRENYGYTF. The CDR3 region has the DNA TGCGCCAGCAGCCAACCGGACAGGGAAAACTATGGCTACACCTTC.

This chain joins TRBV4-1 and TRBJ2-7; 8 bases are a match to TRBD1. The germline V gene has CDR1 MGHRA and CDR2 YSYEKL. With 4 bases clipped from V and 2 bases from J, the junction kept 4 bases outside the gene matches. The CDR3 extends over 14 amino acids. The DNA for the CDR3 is TGCGCCAGCAGCCGAGAACAGGGGGCCTACGAGCAGTACGTC. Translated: CASSREQGAYEQYV.

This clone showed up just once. The CDR3 nucleotides are TGTGCCAGCAGGACGACAGGGTTGGAGCAGTTCTTC. This codes for CASRTTGLEQFF. The chain uses TRBV2 and TRBJ2-1; 7 bases fit TRBD1. The CDR3 has 12 amino acids. The ends lost 6 bases at V and 10 bases at J; junction bases unmatched: 6. Germline CDR1 reads SNHLY; CDR2 reads FYNNEI.

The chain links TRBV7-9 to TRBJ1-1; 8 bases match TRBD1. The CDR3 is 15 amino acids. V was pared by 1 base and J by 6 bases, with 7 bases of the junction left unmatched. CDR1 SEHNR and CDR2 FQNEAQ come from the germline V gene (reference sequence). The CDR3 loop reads CASSLGTGGIPEAFF. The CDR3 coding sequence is TGTGCCAGCAGCTTAGGAACAGGGGGAATACCTGAAGCTTTCTTT.

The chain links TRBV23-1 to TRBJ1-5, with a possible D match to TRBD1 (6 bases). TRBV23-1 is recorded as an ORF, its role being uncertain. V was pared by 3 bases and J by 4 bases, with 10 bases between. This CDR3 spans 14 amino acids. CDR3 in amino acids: CASSHKTGNQPQHF. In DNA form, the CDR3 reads TGCGCCAGCAGTCATAAAACAGGGAATCAGCCCCAGCATTTT.

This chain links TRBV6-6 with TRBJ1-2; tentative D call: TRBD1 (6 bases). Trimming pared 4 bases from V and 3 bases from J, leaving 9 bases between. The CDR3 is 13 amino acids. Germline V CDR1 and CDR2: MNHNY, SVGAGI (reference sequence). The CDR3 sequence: CASSLDRYYGYTF. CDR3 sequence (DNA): TGTGCCAGCAGTTTGGACAGATACTATGGCTACACCTTC.

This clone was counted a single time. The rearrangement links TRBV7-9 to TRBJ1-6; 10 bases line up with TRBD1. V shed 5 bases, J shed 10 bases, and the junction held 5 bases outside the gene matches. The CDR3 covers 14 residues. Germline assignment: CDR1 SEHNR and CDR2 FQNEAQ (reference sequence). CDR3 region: CASSKGTGESPLHF. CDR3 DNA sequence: TGTGCCAGCAGCAAGGGGACAGGGGAGTCACCCCTCCACTTT. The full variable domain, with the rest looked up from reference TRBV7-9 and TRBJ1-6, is DTGVSQNPRHKITKRGQNVTFRCDPISEHNRLYWYRQTLGQGPEFLTYFQNEAQLEKSRLLSDRFSAERPKGSFSTLEIQRTEQGDSAMYLCASSKGTGESPLHFGNGTRLTVT.

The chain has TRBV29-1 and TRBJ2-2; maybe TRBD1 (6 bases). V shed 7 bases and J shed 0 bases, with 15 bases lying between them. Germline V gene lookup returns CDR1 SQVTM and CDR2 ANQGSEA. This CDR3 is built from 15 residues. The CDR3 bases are TGCAGCGCCACGAGGGGGAGCGCGAACACCGGGGAGCTGTTTTTT. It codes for CSATRGSANTGELFF.

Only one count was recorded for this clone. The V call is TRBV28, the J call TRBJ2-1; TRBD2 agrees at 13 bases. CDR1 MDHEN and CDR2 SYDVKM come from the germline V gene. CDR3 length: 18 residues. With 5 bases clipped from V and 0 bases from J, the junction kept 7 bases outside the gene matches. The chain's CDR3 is CASSPGTSGASSYNEQFF. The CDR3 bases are TGTGCCAGCAGTCCAGGGACTAGCGGGGCAAGCTCCTACAATGAGCAGTTCTTC.

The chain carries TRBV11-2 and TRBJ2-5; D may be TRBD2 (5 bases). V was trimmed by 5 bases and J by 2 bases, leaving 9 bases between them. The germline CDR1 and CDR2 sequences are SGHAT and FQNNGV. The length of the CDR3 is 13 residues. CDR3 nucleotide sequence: TGTGCCAGCAGCCGGGGATATCAAGAGACCCAGTACTTC. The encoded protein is CASSRGYQETQYF.

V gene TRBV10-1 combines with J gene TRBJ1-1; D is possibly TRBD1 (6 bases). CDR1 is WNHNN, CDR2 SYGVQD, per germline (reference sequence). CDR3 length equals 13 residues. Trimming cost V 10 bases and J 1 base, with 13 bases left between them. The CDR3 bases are TGCGCCACGGGAGGGGGGAAGAACACTGAAGCTTTCTTT. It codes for CATGGGKNTEAFF.

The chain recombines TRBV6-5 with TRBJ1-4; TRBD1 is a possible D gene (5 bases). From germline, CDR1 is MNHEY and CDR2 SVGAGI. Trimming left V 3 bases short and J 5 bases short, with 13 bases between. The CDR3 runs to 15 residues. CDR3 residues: CASSYGDSRNEKLFF. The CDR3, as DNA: TGTGCCAGCAGTTATGGGGACTCGAGGAATGAAAAACTGTTTTTT.

CDR3 protein: CAISTDRDTQYF. CDR3 nucleotides: TGTGCCATCAGTACAGACAGAGATACGCAGTATTTT. The chain couples TRBV10-3 to TRBJ2-3, with a tentative D call TRBD1 (5 bases). The CDR3 spans 12 residues. Germline-derived CDR1 and CDR2 are ENHRY and SYGVKD. The germline V and J ends were trimmed by 5 bases and 5 bases, with 8 bases remaining between them.